The present entry profiles one T cell receptor beta chain with its context. As yet, its antigen is unknown. Time point specified: patch test 2, 6 weeks after DPC sensitization. Treatment noted: therapeutic diphenylcyclopropenone sensitization with weekly scalp DPC. Unfractionated whole blood yielded the extracted total RNA. TCRdb analysed the RACE reads with MiXCR anew, one entry per CDR3 protein. Among under 100,000 distinct CDR3 sequences, about 10% were seen once, and the ten largest hold 2.5%. The data were obtained in a study of human T cells and chemical hapten exposure. Background on the study: Patients got weekly scalp diphenylcyclopropenone doses over the approximately 23-week study.

The study, taken as a whole, reports: Positive correlation was observed between PT1 expanded TCR counts and patch test score. TCRs above 1 in 1000 frequency stayed constant with DPC sensitization.

The source material was whole blood, sampled in connection with sensitization to the hapten diphenylcyclopropenone (DPC). This TCR was sampled from a woman in her 30s with alopecia areata. Some clones in this sample may be carry-over from other donors' samples.

CDR3 DNA sequence: TGTGCCAGCAGTGAAAACTTGGGGCTGGGACAGGGAAGCTACAATGAGCAGTTCTTC. Amino acids: CASSENLGLGQGSYNEQFF. The V and J genes are TRBV28 and TRBJ2-1; 9 bases align to TRBD1. The CDR3 spans 19 residues. Germline trimming cut 5 bases from V and 3 bases from J; bases unmatched to any gene: 17. The germline CDR1 and CDR2 sequences are MDHEN and SYDVKM.